A single sample is the source of the 20 T cell receptor beta chains below, sequenced in a study of beta chain features in type 1 diabetes. The isolated RNA, all of it, was reverse transcribed, so expressed TCRB transcripts were what got sequenced. Generated by immunoSEQ multiplex PCR, the TCRdb table keeps only in-frame clones and is missing some. The profile covers 35,000 to 50,000 clones, with approximately 51% appearing a single time and more than 0.2% taken by the ten largest. The source material was stem cell memory CD4+ T cells from blood. Every receptor here comes from a young woman in good health.

The rearrangement links TRBV19 to TRBJ2-2, with D possibly being TRBD1 (5 bases). The CDR3 is 13 residues long. The V gene lost 5 bases and the J gene lost 6 bases, with 10 bases spanning the gap. Germline CDR1 and CDR2: LNHDA and SQIVND (reference sequence). The CDR3 sequence: CASSGQGAGELFF. In nucleotides, the CDR3 is TGTGCCAGTAGTGGGCAGGGTGCCGGGGAGCTGTTTTTT.

The V and J genes are TRBV7-2 and TRBJ2-1; no firm D call. Trimming stripped 2 bases from V and 8 bases from J, with 10 bases between. Germline loops: CDR1 SGHTA, CDR2 FQGNSA. This CDR3 spans 13 amino acids. CDR3 sequence (DNA): TGTGCCAGCAGCTTAAACGTAGTCGATGAGCAGTTCTTC. It codes for CASSLNVVDEQFF.

V is TRBV9 and J is TRBJ1-1, with 8 bases identical to TRBD1. CDR3 size: 15 residues. V trimming: 0 bases; J trimming: 3 bases; junction bases outside the gene matches: 4. Germline V gene sequence: CDR1 SGDLS, CDR2 YYNGEE. The CDR3 reads CASSVAGTGHTEAFF. The CDR3 DNA reads TGTGCCAGCAGCGTAGCCGGGACAGGTCACACTGAAGCTTTCTTT.

This clone was detected a few times. This rearrangement joins TRBV5-1 to TRBJ2-5; 8 positions agree with TRBD1. Germline CDR1 is SGHRS and CDR2 is YFSETQ. The V segment lost 1 base and the J segment 5 bases; nucleotides outside the gene matches: 10. This CDR3 is built from 16 residues. The DNA for the CDR3 is TGCGCCAGCAGCTTGCCGCGGCAGGGGGCCGGTGAGACCCAGTACTTC. The encoded protein is CASSLPRQGAGETQYF.

This clone was recorded once. The rearrangement uses TRBV28 and TRBJ1-5; the match to TRBD1 covers 8 bases. There are 15 residues in the CDR3. CDR1 and CDR2 from the germline V gene are MDHEN and SYDVKM. The V and J ends lost 5 bases and 3 bases, in that order; junction bases with no gene match: 6. The CDR3 loop is CASSPPGQANQPQHF. CDR3 nucleotides: TGTGCCAGCAGTCCACCGGGACAGGCCAATCAGCCCCAGCATTTT.

For the CDR3, the DNA is TGCGCCAGCAGTGAGGGACAGTCCTGGGATACGCAGTATTTT. It translates to CASSEGQSWDTQYF. The chain has TRBV10-2 and TRBJ2-3; D perhaps matches TRBD1 (6 bases). Germline V CDR1 and CDR2: WSHSY, SAAADI. Trimming shortened V by 2 bases and J by 6 bases, and 12 bases separated the two germline ends. The CDR3 sequence is 14 residues long.

With regard to this clone: The sample holds other DNA sequences that translate to the same CDR3. This rearrangement joins TRBV18 to TRBJ1-1; TRBD1 matches at 8 bases. The CDR3 totals 15 residues. The germline V gene encodes CDR1 KGHSH and CDR2 LQKENI. The V segment lost 3 bases and the J segment 1 base; nucleotides outside the gene matches: 4. CDR3 loop: CASSPQGAENTEAFF. CDR3 DNA sequence: TGTGCCAGCTCACCCCAGGGGGCGGAGAACACTGAAGCTTTCTTT. Variable domain in full (rest from reference TRBV18 and TRBJ1-1): NAGVMQNPRHLVRRRGQEARLRCSPMKGHSHVYWYRQLPEEGLKFMVYLQKENIIDESGMPKERFSAEFPKEGPSILRIQQVVRGDSAAYFCASSPQGAENTEAFFGQGTRLTVV.

This clone was counted only a few times. The chain has TRBV28 and TRBJ1-2, with 10 positions matching TRBD1. The CDR3 runs 12 residues. Germline V gives CDR1 MDHEN, CDR2 SYDVKM. Losses at the gene ends were 8 bases for V and 8 bases for J; bases not matched to a gene: 5. The CDR3 region is CASGDRGRGYTF. CDR3 nucleotide sequence: TGTGCCAGCGGGGACAGGGGACGAGGCTACACCTTC.

The rearrangement joins TRBV7-8 to TRBJ2-1; 7 bases are a match to TRBD2. The CDR3 contains 15 residues. V lost 1 base and J lost 4; bases outside the gene matches: 4. Germline CDR1 reads SGHVS; CDR2 reads FQNEAQ. The CDR3 DNA sequence: TGTGCCAGCAGCTTAGACAGCGGGGCGTACAATGAGCAGTTCTTC. As protein: CASSLDSGAYNEQFF.

This sequence joins TRBV7-8 and TRBJ2-5; 7 bases are a match to TRBD1. The germline V gene encodes CDR1 SGHVS and CDR2 FQNEAQ. V was pared by 5 bases and J by 5 bases, with 14 bases of the junction left unmatched. This CDR3 is built from 16 residues. The DNA for the CDR3 is TGTGCCAGCAGCCAGTTGGGACAGAATTTTATCGAGACCCAGTACTTC. Its protein is CASSQLGQNFIETQYF. The full variable domain, its missing parts supplied by reference TRBV7-8 and TRBJ2-5, is GAGVSQSPRYKVAKRGQDVALRCDPISGHVSLFWYQQALGQGPEFLTYFQNEAQLDKSGLPSDRFFAERPEGSVSTLKIQRTQQEDSAVYLCASSQLGQNFIETQYFGPGTRLLVL.

The chain employs TRBV30 and TRBJ2-1, with D hard to call. The V end was cut by 1 base, the J end by 9 bases, with 13 bases between. CDR1 and CDR2 from the germline V gene are GTSNPN and SVGIG (reference sequence). CDR3 length equals 13 residues. DNA of the CDR3: TGTGCCTGGAGTGGATCCCTAGTCAGTGAGCAGTTCTTC. Encoded protein: CAWSGSLVSEQFF.

This CDR3 reads CASSEKPRDTQYF. CDR3 bases: TGTGCCAGCAGTGAAAAGCCGAGAGATACGCAGTATTTT. The V call is TRBV6-1, the J call TRBJ2-3; D not resolved. The germline V gene has CDR1 MNHNS and CDR2 SASEGT. CDR3 length: 13 amino acids. Trimming left V 2 bases short and J 5 bases short, with 8 bases between.

A few counts support this clone. This chain links TRBV6-6 with TRBJ2-7; 9 positions agree with TRBD1. Trimming cost V 5 bases and J 2 bases; bases outside gene matches: 10. Per germline, CDR1 MNHNY and CDR2 SVGAGI (reference sequence). The CDR3 length is 16 residues. CDR3 nucleotide sequence: TGTGCCAGCAGTGGCCCGACAGGGGGTAACACCTACGAGCAGTACTTC. Protein product: CASSGPTGGNTYEQYF.

This chain uses TRBV25-1 with TRBJ2-5; no clear D gene. Trimming stripped 3 bases from V and 5 bases from J, with 7 bases between. The CDR3 has 12 residues. Germline lookup yields CDR1 MGHDK and CDR2 SYGVNS. CDR3 sequence reads: CASSDVRETQYF. Here the CDR3 DNA reads TGTGCCAGCAGTGACGTCAGGGAGACCCAGTACTTC.

The rearrangement uses TRBV18 and TRBJ2-3, with 12 bases identical to TRBD2. The CDR3 consists of 16 residues. The germline gives CDR1 KGHSH, CDR2 LQKENI. V shed 4 bases and J 4 bases; nucleotides not matched to a gene: 6. DNA for the CDR3: TGTGCCAGCTCACGTGTGACTAGCGGGAGCCCAGATACGCAGTATTTT. This codes for CASSRVTSGSPDTQYF.

V and J are TRBV28 and TRBJ2-3; 7 nucleotides agree with TRBD1. The J segment lost 2 bases and the V segment lost 6 bases, leaving 8 bases of the junction unmatched. The CDR3 covers 15 residues. CDR1 is MDHEN, CDR2 SYDVKM, per germline. CDR3 nucleotides: TGTGCCAGCAGCAGATCACAGGGGATCACAGATACGCAGTATTTT. Translation gives CASSRSQGITDTQYF. Full variable domain (rest looked up from reference TRBV28 and TRBJ2-3): DVKVTQSSRYLVKRTGEKVFLECVQDMDHENMFWYRQDPGLGLRLIYFSYDVKMKEKGDIPEGYSVSREKKERFSLILESASTNQTSMYLCASSRSQGITDTQYFGPGTRLTVL.

This rearrangement joins TRBV7-2 to TRBJ2-5, with D possibly matching TRBD1 (6 bases). Trimming left V 5 bases short and J 1 base short, with 14 bases between. CDR3 length: 15 residues. CDR1 is SGHTA, CDR2 FQGNSA, per germline. The CDR3 protein is CASSQDDRPQETQYF. CDR3 coding DNA: TGTGCCAGCAGCCAAGACGACAGGCCCCAAGAGACCCAGTACTTC. The full variable domain, its missing parts supplied by reference TRBV7-2 and TRBJ2-5, is GAGVSQSPSNKVTEKGKDVELRCDPISGHTALYWYRQSLGQGLEFLIYFQGNSAPDKSGLPSDRFSAERTGGSVSTLTIQRTQQEDSAVYLCASSQDDRPQETQYFGPGTRLLVL.

To note about this clone: Other DNA sequences in this specimen translate into the identical CDR3. The chain combines TRBV28 with TRBJ2-7, with 7 bases that match TRBD1. This CDR3 has 15 residues. Trimming took 5 bases from V and 2 from J; bases not matched to a gene: 9. Germline V gene lookup returns CDR1 MDHEN and CDR2 SYDVKM. The CDR3 DNA follows: TGTGCCAGCAGTCTACAAGGGACAGTCACCTACGAGCAGTACTTC. Its translation: CASSLQGTVTYEQYF.

This clone was picked up a small number of times. The CDR3 DNA reads as TGTGCCAGCACCCCATCAGGGGGGTTGAACACCGGGGAGCTGTTTTTT. This translates into CASTPSGGLNTGELFF. V and J are TRBV7-2 and TRBJ2-2, with D possibly being TRBD1 (7 bases). This CDR3 contains 16 residues. Germline-derived CDR1 and CDR2 are SGHTA and FQGNSA. The V end lost 7 bases, the J end lost 1 base, and 16 bases lay between the germline ends.

CDR3 sequence: CAWHHHLTSGRTYEQYF. The DNA of the CDR3 is TGTGCCTGGCACCACCATCTGACTAGCGGGAGAACCTACGAGCAGTACTTC. The rearrangement joins TRBV30 to TRBJ2-7, with 12 positions matching TRBD2. With V trimmed by 5 bases and J by 2 bases, 13 bases remained unmatched. Germline values: CDR1 GTSNPN, CDR2 SVGIG (reference sequence). This CDR3 contains 17 residues.